A single sample gave rise to the 26 T cell receptor beta chains below, sequenced in a study of neurological immune-mediated disorders. TCRdb analysed the 5' RACE reads with MiXCR anew, one entry per CDR3 protein. The sample records tens of thousands of distinct CDR3 sequences, 4% to 6% being singletons. The material sequenced was PBMCs. The source is a young man with multiple sclerosis.

This clonotype was detected ten times or more. The chain couples TRBV11-2 to TRBJ2-5, with TRBD1 identical over 8 bases. Trimming at V came to 5 bases and at J to 1 base, leaving 6 bases not matched to a gene. Germline CDR1 reads SGHAT; CDR2 reads FQNNGV. The CDR3 covers 15 residues. The CDR3 loop is CASSPRQGIQETQYF. The CDR3 DNA is TGTGCCAGCAGCCCAAGACAGGGGATCCAAGAGACCCAGTACTTC.

This clonotype was counted at least ten times. The V gene is TRBV10-3, the J gene TRBJ2-3, with 8 nucleotides matching TRBD2. Unmatched junction bases numbered 4, after V lost 2 bases and J lost 0 bases. Germline CDR1 and CDR2: ENHRY and SYGVKD. The CDR3 covers 16 residues. This CDR3 is CAISEGGLVSTDTQYF. The CDR3 region has the DNA TGTGCCATCAGTGAGGGGGGACTAGTCAGCACAGATACGCAGTATTTT.

This clonotype was seen repeatedly, ten times or more. The V and J genes are TRBV20-1 and TRBJ1-3; the D gene is possibly TRBD1 (5 bases). This CDR3 has 14 amino acids. Germline V CDR1 and CDR2: DFQATT, SNEGSKA (reference sequence). The V gene lost 4 bases and the J gene lost 4 bases, with 14 bases spanning the gap. CDR3 region: CSAMVGDGGNTIYF. The CDR3 DNA follows: TGCAGTGCTATGGTAGGGGACGGAGGAAACACCATATATTTT.

V gene TRBV7-3 combines with J gene TRBJ2-1; TRBD1 matches 9 bases. Germline CDR1 reads SGHTA; CDR2 reads FQGTGA. The length of the CDR3 is 14 residues. Germline trimming cut 5 bases from V and 6 bases from J; bases unmatched to any gene: 5. As DNA, the CDR3 is TGTGCCAGCAGCGCAGCGGGACAGGGCAATGAGCAGTTCTTC. Translating it yields CASSAAGQGNEQFF.

This clonotype was detected many times. This rearrangement joins TRBV20-1 to TRBJ2-7; 10 nucleotides match TRBD1. Per germline, CDR1 DFQATT and CDR2 SNEGSKA (reference sequence). The CDR3 spans 13 residues. Unmatched junction bases numbered 4, after V lost 3 bases and J lost 5 bases. CDR3 in amino acids: CSARDRGFDEQYF. The CDR3, as DNA: TGCAGTGCTAGGGACAGGGGGTTCGACGAGCAGTACTTC.

This clonotype was recorded at least ten times. The rearrangement links TRBV5-1 to TRBJ1-5; D is unresolved. The CDR3 covers 14 residues. The V gene's germline CDR1 is SGHRS and CDR2 YFSETQ. V lost 4 bases and J 2 bases, leaving 10 bases between the germline ends. The CDR3 region has the DNA TGCGCCAGCAGCGAAGACCCGGGCAATCAGCCCCAGCATTTT. Its translation is CASSEDPGNQPQHF.

This clonotype was picked up many times. The chain has TRBV5-1 and TRBJ2-1; perhaps TRBD2 as D (5 bases). The CDR3 has 12 amino acids. CDR1 and CDR2 from the germline V gene are SGHRS and YFSETQ. V dropped 5 bases and J dropped 9 bases, with 12 bases sitting between them. Here the CDR3 DNA reads TGCGCCAGCAGGAAAGACGAGGGTGAGCAGTTCTTC. Translated, it gives CASRKDEGEQFF. The full variable domain, in which reference TRBV5-1 and TRBJ2-1 provide the parts outside the CDR3, is KAGVTQTPRYLIKTRGQQVTLSCSPISGHRSVSWYQQTPGQGLQFLFEYFSETQRNKGNFPGRFSGRQFSNSRSEMNVSTLELGDSALYLCASRKDEGEQFFGPGTRLTVL.

This clonotype was seen many times. The chain joins TRBV20-1 to TRBJ1-2; 9 bases fit TRBD1. V lost 1 base and J lost 4; bases outside the gene matches: 13. This CDR3 is 17 amino acids long. Germline V gives CDR1 DFQATT, CDR2 SNEGSKA (reference sequence). The CDR3 DNA follows: TGCAGTGCTAGAGGCGAAACTACGACAGGGGGTGTCTATGGCTACACCTTC. This gives the protein CSARGETTTGGVYGYTF.

This clonotype appeared many times. The V and J genes are TRBV9 and TRBJ1-6; D remains ambiguous. There are 14 residues in the CDR3. With 1 base removed from V and 10 bases from J, the gap between germline ends came to 12 bases. Germline CDR1 SGDLS, CDR2 YYNGEE. The CDR3 is CASSVKGEGSPLHF. The CDR3 DNA reads as TGTGCCAGCAGCGTAAAGGGAGAAGGCTCACCCCTCCACTTT.

This clonotype has at least ten counts. The chain joins TRBV5-1 to TRBJ1-1; 7 bases are shared with TRBD1. Looked up from germline, CDR1 is SGHRS and CDR2 is YFSETQ. The V segment lost 2 bases and the J segment 1 base; nucleotides outside the gene matches: 2. CDR3 length: 14 amino acids. CDR3 sequence: CASSLGQANTEAFF. The CDR3, as DNA: TGCGCCAGCAGCTTAGGACAGGCGAACACTGAAGCTTTCTTT.

Points on this clonotype: This clone may be a read error of a much larger clone one base away. This rearrangement joins TRBV9 to TRBJ2-2; 7 bases align to TRBD2. This CDR3 has 15 residues. V dropped 9 bases and J dropped 4; count of bases not matched to a gene: 12. Germline V gene lookup returns CDR1 SGDLS and CDR2 YYNGEE. The CDR3 coding sequence is TGTGCCAACAGACTCGGGCTAGCGGTCACCGGGGAGCTGTTTTTT. The encoded protein is CANRLGLAVTGELFF. Full variable domain (missing parts from reference TRBV9 and TRBJ2-2): DSGVTQTPKHLITATGQRVTLRCSPRSGDLSVYWYQQSLDQGLQFLIQYYNGEERAKGNILERFSAQQFPDLHSELNLSSLELGDSALYFCANRLGLAVTGELFFGEGSRLTVL.

This clonotype has at least ten counts. The chain joins TRBV18 to TRBJ1-6; D is possibly TRBD1 (5 bases). The CDR3 spans 16 residues. Germline V gene lookup returns CDR1 KGHSH and CDR2 LQKENI. The V and J ends lost 2 bases and 7 bases respectively, with 15 bases between them. Here the CDR3 reads CASSPSSPGKNSPLHF. CDR3 nucleotides: TGTGCCAGCTCACCAAGTAGCCCAGGGAAGAATTCACCCCTCCACTTT.

This clonotype was seen repeatedly, ten times or more. V is TRBV20-1 and J is TRBJ2-1, with TRBD1 identical over 8 bases. Germline V gene lookup returns CDR1 DFQATT and CDR2 SNEGSKA (reference sequence). The J segment lost 7 bases and the V segment lost 0 bases, leaving 8 bases of the junction unmatched. The CDR3 extends over 15 amino acids. The CDR3 region is CSARDGQGRSNEQFF. CDR3 nucleotide sequence: TGCAGTGCTAGAGACGGACAGGGACGATCTAATGAGCAGTTCTTC.

This clonotype appeared many times. The chain links TRBV4-3 to TRBJ2-7; perhaps D is TRBD1 or TRBD2 (5 bases each). This CDR3 is built from 14 residues. V gave up 0 bases and J gave up 9 bases, with 15 bases separating them. Germline loops: CDR1 LGHNA, CDR2 YSLEER. This CDR3 is CASSQDRGRERQYF. DNA for the CDR3: TGCGCCAGCAGCCAAGATCGGGGCAGAGAAAGGCAGTACTTC.

This clonotype was detected ten times or more. J is TRBJ2-7 and V is TRBV6-6; D gene uncertain. CDR3 length: 12 residues. In germline, CDR1 is MNHNY, CDR2 SVGAGI (reference sequence). Trimming removed 0 bases from V and 6 bases from J, with 6 bases in between. DNA of the CDR3: TGTGCCAGCAGTTACTCAGCGTTCGAGCAGTACTTC. Amino acid sequence: CASSYSAFEQYF.

The chain joins TRBV5-3 to TRBJ2-7; TRBD2 agrees at 14 bases. TRBV5-3 is an ORF for which the function is uncertain. With V trimmed by 0 bases and J by 4 bases, 3 bases remained unmatched. CDR3 size: 16 residues. The CDR3 region is CARSLGLAGGPYEQYF. CDR3 DNA sequence: TGTGCCAGAAGCTTGGGACTAGCGGGGGGGCCGTACGAGCAGTACTTC.

This clonotype has ten or more counts. As DNA, the CDR3 is TGTGCCAGCAGCTTATGGTTGGCGAACACCGGGGAGCTGTTTTTT. It translates to CASSLWLANTGELFF. The chain links TRBV7-2 to TRBJ2-2; no clear D gene. The V end lost 2 bases, the J end lost 0 bases, and 7 bases lay between the germline ends. CDR1 is SGHTA and CDR2 is FQGNSA in the germline V gene. The CDR3 covers 15 residues.

Ten or more counts support this clonotype. The chain combines TRBV24-1 with TRBJ2-5; D may correspond to TRBD1 or TRBD2 (5 bases each). The CDR3 extends over 16 amino acids. From germline, CDR1 is KGHDR and CDR2 SFDVKD. V was trimmed by 5 bases and J by 3 bases, leaving 18 bases between them. This CDR3 reads CATSVRGPITEETQYF. Written as DNA, the CDR3 is TGTGCCACCAGTGTCCGGGGACCTATTACAGAAGAGACCCAGTACTTC.

This clonotype was detected many times. The rearrangement uses TRBV5-1 and TRBJ2-5; possibly TRBD2 for D (5 bases). Per the germline V gene, CDR1 is SGHRS and CDR2 is YFSETQ. The CDR3 extends over 12 amino acids. V dropped 4 bases and J dropped 5 bases, with 9 bases sitting between them. The CDR3 region has the DNA TGCGCCAGCAGCCCAACTAGTGAGACCCAGTACTTC. Its translation: CASSPTSETQYF.

With respect to this clonotype: One end of the junction varies from germline; a read error may be responsible. The chain recombines TRBV28 with TRBJ1-5; 7 bases agree with TRBD1. CDR1 is MDHEN, CDR2 SYDVKM, per germline. The CDR3 runs 14 residues. CDR3: CASSSSGGRQPQNF. DNA for the CDR3: TGTGCCAGCAGTTCCTCAGGGGGAAGGCAGCCCCAGAATTTT. Full variable domain (missing parts from reference TRBV28 and TRBJ1-5): DVKVTQSSRYLVKRTGEKVFLECVQDMDHENMFWYRQDPGLGLRLIYFSYDVKMKEKGDIPEGYSVSREKKERFSLILESASTNQTSMYLCASSSSGGRQPQNFGDGTRLSIL.

At least ten counts were recorded for this clonotype. The chain recombines TRBV6-5 with TRBJ2-7, with 10 nucleotides matching TRBD2. Unmatched junction bases numbered 5, after V lost 0 bases and J lost 3 bases. CDR1 is MNHEY and CDR2 is SVGAGI in the germline V gene. The CDR3 runs 16 residues. CDR3 coding DNA: TGTGCCAGCAGTTACTCGGTACCTAGCGGGAGCTACGAGCAGTACTTC. Amino acid sequence: CASSYSVPSGSYEQYF.

This clonotype was detected many times. The genes are TRBV27 and TRBJ1-4; no reliable D call. V gave up 2 bases and J gave up 3 bases, with 4 bases separating them. CDR1 is MNHEY and CDR2 is SMNVEV in the germline V gene (reference sequence). The CDR3 extends over 13 amino acids. The CDR3 DNA reads as TGTGCCAGCAGTTTAAAGCCTAATGAAAAACTGTTTTTT. Encoded protein: CASSLKPNEKLFF.

In this sample, this clonotype turned up many times. The chain recombines TRBV7-9 with TRBJ2-1, with D tentatively TRBD2 (5 bases). CDR1 and CDR2 (germline): SEHNR, FQNEAQ (reference sequence). Trimming pared 3 bases from V and 13 bases from J, leaving 13 bases between. The CDR3 spans 12 residues. The CDR3 sequence: CASSLPDSPQFF. CDR3 DNA sequence: TGTGCCAGCAGCTTGCCGGACTCCCCCCAGTTCTTC.

This clonotype appeared many times. The gene calls are TRBV27 and TRBJ2-7, with a weak D call TRBD2 (5 bases). In germline, CDR1 is MNHEY, CDR2 SMNVEV (reference sequence). Trimming took 3 bases from V and 6 from J, leaving 12 bases between them. This CDR3 is 13 amino acids long. This CDR3 reads CASSFGVPGEQYF. CDR3 nucleotide sequence: TGTGCCAGCAGTTTCGGGGTCCCGGGCGAGCAGTACTTC.

This clonotype was seen a handful of times. The junction departs from the called germline gene at one end, perhaps through a read error. The chain recombines TRBV20-1 with TRBJ1-6; no reliable D call. The CDR3 consists of 15 residues. Looked up from germline, CDR1 is DFQATT and CDR2 is SNEGSKA (reference sequence). The CDR3 loop reads CSARFPGPNNSPLNF. For the CDR3, the DNA is TGCAGTGCTAGATTCCCCGGACCCAATAATTCACCCCTCAACTTT.

This clonotype was counted many times. The J gene is TRBJ2-3, the V gene TRBV4-2, with 10 bases matching TRBD2. Germline loops: CDR1 LGHNA, CDR2 YNFKEQ. The ends lost 2 bases at V and 4 bases at J; junction bases unmatched: 12. This CDR3 region has 18 residues. The CDR3 spells CASSQRISSGSRPDTQYF. Here the CDR3 DNA reads TGTGCCAGCAGCCAAAGGATTTCTAGCGGGAGCCGCCCAGATACGCAGTATTTT.